Many counts were recorded for the clone carrying this TCR beta chain. What it binds is unknown. V lost 1 base and J 10 bases, leaving 11 bases between the germline ends. Germline CDR1 reads MGHDK; CDR2 reads SYGVNS. The CDR3 is 14 residues long. TCRdb re-called the RT-PCR reads with MiXCR, one entry per CDR3 protein. The table shows around 710,000 distinct CDR3 sequences, with more than 11% occurring only once. The data belong to a study of response to subunit inactivated influenza vaccine. Points from the study as a whole: Authors proposed each seasonal influenza vaccination draws in few new T cells.

This TCR was recovered from a man aged 50-59 years who received an inactivated influenza vaccine. The chain has TRBV25-1 and TRBJ1-6; D call uncertain. This material consisted of PBMCs from blood, taken 14 to 15 days before vaccination. CDR3 in amino acids: CASSESPHSSPLHF. In nucleotides, the CDR3 is TGTGCCAGCAGTGAATCCCCCCATTCATCACCCCTCCACTTT.